This TCR beta chain was captured by sequencing in a study of beta chain features in type 1 diabetes (dated by TCRdb to 2016 to 2019). Notes on the research overall: Mean age, gender distribution, total cell number and subset yield did not differ between patients and healthy donors. A total of around 110,000,000 sorted cells were examined across all samples, and RNA yield correlated strongly with the number of cells per subset. The study compared TCRB repertoires of sorted circulating CD4+ T cell subsets between recently diagnosed type 1 diabetes patients and matched healthy donors. Naive and central memory subsets were obtained from all 30 or so donors, but regulatory and stem cell-like memory subsets were isolated from only 8 patients and about 8 healthy donors. Overall study results and their limits: At VDJ recombination sites, type 1 diabetes patients had fewer insertions and more deleted nucleotides, which implies abnormalities in thymic rearrangement. Type 1 diabetes patients showed a moderate but significant shortening of TCRB CDR3 length in all four CD4+ subsets. The naive, central memory and regulatory TCRB repertoires appeared to resemble one another more closely among patients than among healthy donors. Only small numbers of individuals were included in the HLA sub-analyses, which left unresolved whether HLA type had any influence on TCRB rearrangement. Sequencing cDNA rather than genomic DNA could over-represent highly expressing activated cells, although activation and CD3 levels did not differ between groups. Shorter templates might have been favored by PCR, but patient and control samples were amplified and corrected together, so both groups would have been affected equally by any skew.

All of the isolated RNA was reverse transcribed with the High Capacity cDNA Reverse Transcription Kit, so expressed TCRB transcripts were sequenced. Deep immunoSEQ sequencing was applied to naive, central memory and regulatory T cell samples, giving an average of about 3.57 million total reads per sample. After sorted cells were lysed in RLT buffer, RNA was extracted with DNase-treated RNeasy Micro or Mini kits, with the choice depending on cell number. Each cell subset was processed on its own to prevent cross-contamination, while patient and healthy donor samples were processed together. The immunoSEQ multiplex PCR was used to amplify TCRB sequences from cDNA, yielding 87-bp fragments that span the CDR3 region. Sequencing of the amplicons was performed on the Illumina HiSeq platform. The authors processed their data as follows. Synthetic template baselines were used to correct PCR bias computationally, reads within Hamming distance 2 were collapsed, and singletons that could not be merged were discarded. By aligning reads against IMGT, V, D and J genes, CDR3 length, and insertions or deletions at six rearrangement sites were assigned. Within each subset, clonotype counts were normalized to sorted cell number, after which true diversity and Gini coefficients were computed with the tcR R package. The overlap coefficient, calculated on TCRB nucleotide sequences, was used to measure repertoire sharing. As a proxy for the pre-selection repertoire, out-of-frame TCRB sequences from naive cells were analyzed. The table was pulled from immuneACCESS by TCRdb, which kept in-frame rearrangements only. Such tables lose some clones; where checked, under half of the loss comes from unresolved V genes, and the rest has no known cause. V, J and clone size are taken as reported in that table, and D and trimming were inferred from the DNA itself. Across this sample there are nearly 700,000 clones, with around 15% seen only once. The ten largest clonotypes hold approximately 0.022% of the sample.

Each donor gave one peripheral blood draw, averaging approximately 120 mL, which was collected into heparinised tubes. Using a panel that included CD45RO, CCR7, CD25, CD127, CD95 and CD27, naive, central memory, regulatory and stem cell-like memory CD4+ T cells were sorted on a BD FACSAria II. A purity above 98% was achieved for all sorted populations. Right away, PBMCs were isolated by Lymphoprep density gradient centrifugation and were stained directly, with no culture step. So that batch effects would be minimized, each experiment stained and sorted samples in pairs, pairing one healthy donor with one patient. Spanning cysteine to phenylalanine, the CDR3 consists of 15 amino acids. The CDR3 DNA has 45 bases and is translated from base 1. Trimming removed 2 bases from V and 8 bases from J, leaving 18 bases between the germline ends. CDR1 is given as SEHNR and CDR2 as FQNEAQ, both from the germline V gene (reference sequence).

This clone was observed a few times. The antigen it binds to is not known. Per-base qualities were not stored, and no clone one base away is much larger. The sequence was obtained from a man between 18 and 29 years old with type 1 diabetes. The chain is made from TRBV7-9 and TRBJ1-2; no D gene call is confident. Sequenced: naive CD4+ T cells from blood. The cell subset or site label, read with the paper, signifies: true naive CD4+ T cells. CDR3 sequence: CASSLMAVGPLGYTF. The DNA reads TGTGCCAGCAGCTTAATGGCAGTAGGACCTCTGGGCTACACCTTC.